The clone carrying this T cell receptor (beta chain) has just a few counts. Antigen specificity is unknown. The source of the sample is a study of T-cell reconstitution after alpha-beta-depleted transplantation in children. Study findings and constraints: In patients about two months after transplant, alpha-beta T cells reportedly arose from several hundred expanded graft clones. Recipient T cells and thymic progenitors that survived gave rise to the high TCRbeta diversity observed at day 60 in some patients.

The library targeted TCRbeta and was prepared with unique molecular identifiers. MiXCR, applied by TCRdb to the PCR reads, yields one record per CDR3 protein. The data contain about 310,000 distinct CDR3 sequences, roughly 21% of them singletons. The CDR3 is 14 residues long. Per germline, CDR1 SGHTA and CDR2 FQGNSA. The junction had 8 bases not matched to a gene; V was cut back by 4 bases and J by 7 bases. Sample: PBMCs, mostly from graft donor cells, taken 180 days after TCRalphabeta/CD19-depleted stem cell transplant. The receptor comes from a male patient between 10 and 17 years old who had a stem cell transplant for acute lymphoblastic leukemia, so the T cells may come from the graft donor. The chain links TRBV7-2 to TRBJ1-2; 8 bases are a match to TRBD1. The CDR3 DNA is TGTGCCAGCAGCTCCGACAGGGGTGGACTTGGCTACACCTTC. The encoded protein is CASSSDRGGLGYTF. Full variable domain (rest looked up from reference TRBV7-2 and TRBJ1-2): GAGVSQSPSNKVTEKGKDVELRCDPISGHTALYWYRQSLGQGLEFLIYFQGNSAPDKSGLPSDRFSAERTGGSVSTLTIQRTQQEDSAVYLCASSSDRGGLGYTFGSGTRLTVV.